Shown below are 30 T cell receptor beta chains from a single sample sequenced in a study of shared clonotypes between healthy human individuals. Naive CD8 isolation took CD45RO-negative cells positively selected for CCR7 and excluded terminally differentiated effector memory CD45RA+ cells. The protocol was immunoSEQ multiplex PCR, while the TCRdb copy is restricted to in-frame clones and leaves out a portion. The data hold about 2 million clones, with approximately 94% observed a single time. Sequencing used naive CD8+ T cells sorted from blood. These receptor sequences come from a man aged 18 to 29 in good health.

This clone was counted a single time. The chain employs TRBV27 and TRBJ1-1; D is undetermined. CDR1 MNHEY and CDR2 SMNVEV come from the germline V gene (reference sequence). The CDR3 extends over 14 amino acids. V lost 5 bases and J 4 bases, leaving 14 bases between the germline ends. The CDR3 protein is CASSPRAGGTEAFF. For the CDR3, the DNA is TGTGCCAGCAGTCCCCGTGCAGGCGGCACTGAAGCTTTCTTT.

The chain is built from TRBV5-4 and TRBJ2-7, with 7 bases lining up with TRBD1. Trimming took 0 bases from V and 3 from J; bases not matched to a gene: 3. The length of the CDR3 is 14 residues. Germline values: CDR1 SGHNT, CDR2 YYREEE (reference sequence). The CDR3 sequence: CASSLDRGDYEQYF. The CDR3 DNA reads TGTGCCAGCAGCTTGGACAGGGGCGACTACGAGCAGTACTTC.

The chain joins TRBV19 to TRBJ2-2; D not resolved. Trimming removed 6 bases at V and 7 bases at J, with 9 bases between. This CDR3 is built from 12 residues. CDR1 LNHDA and CDR2 SQIVND come from the germline V gene (reference sequence). DNA for the CDR3: TGTGCCAGTAGGGGATGGCACGGGGAGCTGTTTTTT. Protein product: CASRGWHGELFF.

The rearrangement links TRBV18 to TRBJ1-1; the D gene is possibly TRBD1 (5 bases). The CDR3 spans 15 residues. CDR1 is KGHSH and CDR2 is LQKENI in the germline V gene. V was clipped by 2 bases and J by 5 bases, with 15 bases between them. The CDR3 loop reads CASSPAEGARTEAFF. As DNA, the CDR3 is TGTGCCAGCTCACCAGCGGAAGGGGCGCGGACTGAAGCTTTCTTT. The variable domain in full, with the rest retrieved from reference TRBV18 and TRBJ1-1, is NAGVMQNPRHLVRRRGQEARLRCSPMKGHSHVYWYRQLPEEGLKFMVYLQKENIIDESGMPKERFSAEFPKEGPSILRIQQVVRGDSAAYFCASSPAEGARTEAFFGQGTRLTVV.

The chain is built from TRBV6-6 and TRBJ2-5; 7 bases line up with TRBD2. This CDR3 region has 16 residues. Germline CDR1 and CDR2: MNHNY and SVGAGI (reference sequence). After removal of 0 bases from V and 2 bases from J, the junction contained 6 bases not matched to a gene. The CDR3 region has the DNA TGTGCCAGCAGTTACTCGCTAGCGGATATGCAAGAGACCCAGTACTTC. Translating it yields CASSYSLADMQETQYF.

The chain uses TRBV15 and TRBJ2-3; D possibly matches TRBD1 or TRBD2 (5 bases each). Germline V lookup: CDR1 LNHNV, CDR2 YYDKDF (reference sequence). Trimming stripped 2 bases from V and 2 bases from J, with 11 bases between. The CDR3 sequence is 15 residues long. The CDR3, as DNA: TGTGCCACCAGCAGATTCCGGGACGCCACAGATACGCAGTATTTT. This gives the protein CATSRFRDATDTQYF.

This clone has just one count. The chain employs TRBV2 and TRBJ1-1, with a possible D match to TRBD1 (5 bases). The CDR3 is 12 residues long. V was pared by 8 bases and J by 7 bases, with 14 bases between. In germline, CDR1 is SNHLY, CDR2 FYNNEI. In nucleotides, the CDR3 is TGTGCCAGCCTACGAGGGGTACTTGAAGCTTTCTTT. This gives the protein CASLRGVLEAFF.

Turning to this clone: A junction boundary mismatches the germline segment, possibly from a read error. The CDR3 region is CATSPLGNYGYTF. DNA for the CDR3: TGTGCCACTAGTCCTTTGGGTAACTATGGCTACACCTTC. The chain carries TRBV19 and TRBJ1-2; D gene ambiguous. The CDR3 sequence is 13 residues long. The germline CDR1 and CDR2 sequences are LNHDA and SQIVND (reference sequence).

This clone was seen only once. The J gene is TRBJ2-7, the V gene TRBV18; the D call may be TRBD1 or TRBD2 (5 bases each). Germline CDR1 and CDR2: KGHSH and LQKENI. The CDR3 sequence is 16 residues long. Between the trimmed V and J ends, which lost 5 bases and 2 bases, there was a span of 19 bases. CDR3 nucleotides: TGTGCCAGCTCATCTTCGCAAGGGACGGAAGCCTACGAGCAGTACTTC. This translates into CASSSSQGTEAYEQYF.

The rearrangement links TRBV6-5 to TRBJ2-7; D gene uncertain. Germline V gives CDR1 MNHEY, CDR2 SVGAGI. V was cut by 5 bases and J by 6 bases, with 11 bases left in between. The CDR3 runs 12 residues. The CDR3 region is CASSDGLGEQYF. CDR3 DNA sequence: TGTGCCAGCAGTGACGGGCTGGGCGAGCAGTACTTC.

The table lists this clone with a count of one. The chain joins TRBV27 to TRBJ1-2; D call uncertain. V lost 6 bases and J lost 4, with 12 bases in between. Germline lookup yields CDR1 MNHEY and CDR2 SMNVEV (reference sequence). The CDR3 length is 13 residues. CDR3 DNA: TGTGCCAGCAGCGGGGAAGCTACCTATGGCTACACCTTC. Translating it yields CASSGEATYGYTF.

The CDR3: CASGPYPIQGEQFF. CDR3 nucleotides: TGTGCTAGTGGCCCATACCCTATCCAAGGTGAGCAGTTCTTC. V usage is TRBV12-5 and J usage is TRBJ2-1; D gene unclear. Trimming stripped 6 bases from V and 9 bases from J, with 18 bases between. The CDR3 spans 14 residues. The germline CDR1 and CDR2 sequences are LGHNT and FRNRAP.

The rearrangement joins TRBV18 to TRBJ1-1, with TRBD1 identical over 8 bases. Germline CDR1 KGHSH, CDR2 LQKENI. There are 13 residues in the CDR3. Germline trimming cut 3 bases from V and 7 bases from J; bases unmatched to any gene: 4. In DNA, the CDR3 is TGTGCCAGCTCACCCCTGGACAGGGTTGAAGCTTTCTTT. Translated, it gives CASSPLDRVEAFF.

About this clone: The same CDR3 is also encoded by other DNA sequences in this sample. The chain joins TRBV5-1 to TRBJ1-2; D is unresolved. The CDR3 is made up of 14 amino acids. Trimming removed 0 bases at V and 6 bases at J, with 12 bases between. Germline values: CDR1 SGHRS, CDR2 YFSETQ. The CDR3 protein is CASSLDSGGNGYTF. The CDR3 DNA reads TGCGCCAGCAGCTTGGATAGCGGAGGGAATGGCTACACCTTC.

This chain connects TRBV27 to TRBJ2-7, with TRBD1 identical over 9 bases. Germline CDR1 reads MNHEY; CDR2 reads SMNVEV (reference sequence). With 3 bases clipped from V and 4 bases from J, the junction kept 7 bases outside the gene matches. The CDR3 contains 15 residues. DNA of the CDR3: TGTGCCAGCAGTTTGGGGAGACAGGGGGGTTACGAGCAGTACTTC. Encoded protein: CASSLGRQGGYEQYF.

In regard to this clone: Other nucleotide sequences from this sample produce the same CDR3. The chain couples TRBV7-9 to TRBJ2-7, with unresolved D. Per germline, CDR1 SEHNR and CDR2 FQNEAQ (reference sequence). The V and J ends lost 5 bases and 0 bases respectively, with 8 bases between them. The CDR3 has 13 amino acids. The CDR3 sequence is CASSATVSYEQYF. In DNA, the CDR3 is TGTGCCAGCAGCGCGACGGTCTCCTACGAGCAGTACTTC.

This sequence joins TRBV6-1 and TRBJ2-5; possibly TRBD2 for D (5 bases). V was clipped by 4 bases and J by 5 bases, with 20 bases between them. This CDR3 region has 16 residues. Germline CDR1 and CDR2: MNHNS and SASEGT. CDR3 in amino acids: CASSGTTSIWRETQYF. In DNA form, the CDR3 reads TGTGCCAGCAGTGGGACGACGTCTATCTGGAGGGAGACCCAGTACTTC.

This clone was found a few times. Distinct nucleotide sequences in the sample also encode this CDR3. This chain links TRBV27 with TRBJ2-1, with 9 positions matching TRBD2. This CDR3 comprises 15 residues. Germline CDR1 MNHEY, CDR2 SMNVEV (reference sequence). Trimming took 2 bases from V and 4 from J; bases not matched to a gene: 3. As DNA, the CDR3 is TGTGCCAGCAGTTTAGGGCTAGCGGGGTACAATGAGCAGTTCTTC. Its translation: CASSLGLAGYNEQFF.

The chain employs TRBV21-1 and TRBJ2-3; the table's D gene call, TRBD2, was not cross checked with the DNA. TRBV21-1 is recorded as a pseudogene. The CDR3 spans 11 residues. This chain's CDR3 is CASTSTDTQYF. CDR3 coding DNA: TGTGCCAGCACCTCCACAGATACGCAGTATTTT.

This clone was counted a single time. The sample carries other DNA sequences with the same CDR3. The chain links TRBV4-1 to TRBJ2-7; 7 nucleotides align to TRBD2. The CDR3 consists of 14 residues. CDR1 is MGHRA and CDR2 is YSYEKL in the germline V gene. The V and J ends lost 0 bases and 3 bases, in that order; junction bases with no gene match: 2. DNA for the CDR3: TGCGCCAGCAGCCAAGATCCGGGAGGCTACGAGCAGTACTTC. This encodes CASSQDPGGYEQYF.

V usage is TRBV11-2 and J usage is TRBJ1-5, with D perhaps TRBD1 (5 bases). The CDR3 is 17 residues long. Germline CDR1 and CDR2: SGHAT and FQNNGV. The V end was cut by 1 base, the J end by 1 base, with 14 bases between. The CDR3 spells CASSLGPGGPSNQPQHF. The CDR3 bases are TGTGCCAGCAGCTTAGGTCCGGGGGGACCGAGCAATCAGCCCCAGCATTTT.

This clone was recorded once. J is TRBJ1-5 and V is TRBV27; the D gene is possibly TRBD1 (6 bases). This CDR3 is 13 amino acids long. Germline loops: CDR1 MNHEY, CDR2 SMNVEV (reference sequence). Trimming pared 5 bases from V and 6 bases from J, leaving 11 bases between. Written as DNA, the CDR3 is TGTGCCAGCAGTACAGGGAGTGGTCAGCCCCAGCATTTT. Its protein product is CASSTGSGQPQHF.

The J gene is TRBJ2-1, the V gene TRBV6-6; no definite D call. This CDR3 comprises 16 residues. V gave up 5 bases and J gave up 0 bases, with 14 bases separating them. CDR1 MNHNY and CDR2 SVGAGI come from the germline V gene (reference sequence). Here the CDR3 reads CASSTSAWSSYNEQFF. The DNA for the CDR3 is TGTGCCAGCAGTACCAGCGCATGGAGCTCCTACAATGAGCAGTTCTTC.

The rearrangement joins TRBV2 to TRBJ2-3, with 10 bases aligning to TRBD2. CDR1 is SNHLY and CDR2 is FYNNEI in the germline V gene. The trim removed 6 bases at V and 5 bases at J, leaving 5 bases unmatched. The CDR3 length is 14 residues. CDR3 sequence: CASSGLAVIDTQYF. The CDR3 DNA sequence: TGTGCCAGCAGCGGACTAGCGGTAATAGATACGCAGTATTTT. Together with reference TRBV2 and TRBJ2-3, the CDR3 gives the full variable domain: EPEVTQTPSHQVTQMGQEVILRCVPISNHLYFYWYRQILGQKVEFLVSFYNNEISEKSEIFDDQFSVERPDGSNFTLKIRSTKLEDSAMYFCASSGLAVIDTQYFGPGTRLTVL.

This clone was counted once. Within the sample, other DNA sequences also encode this same CDR3. V is TRBV27 and J is TRBJ2-3; 7 nucleotides line up with TRBD2. There are 13 residues in the CDR3. Germline V gene sequence: CDR1 MNHEY, CDR2 SMNVEV (reference sequence). Trimming removed 8 bases from V and 4 bases from J; junction bases left unmatched: 6. The DNA for the CDR3 is TGTGCCAGCCGATTGGCGGGAGCAGATACGCAGTATTTT. Protein: CASRLAGADTQYF.

Turning to this clone: The same CDR3 arises from other DNA sequences in this sample as well. This sequence joins TRBV5-1 and TRBJ2-1; 12 bases map to TRBD2. The CDR3 runs 17 residues. The ends lost 4 bases at V and 0 bases at J; junction bases unmatched: 5. The germline V gene encodes CDR1 SGHRS and CDR2 YFSETQ. CDR3 DNA sequence: TGCGCCAGCAGCCCGGGACTAGCGGGTGTCTCCTACAATGAGCAGTTCTTC. Its protein is CASSPGLAGVSYNEQFF.

This clone was recorded once. V and J are TRBV29-1 and TRBJ1-1, with unresolved D. V was shortened by 1 base and J by 8 bases, with 8 bases between the two germline ends. The CDR3 spans 11 residues. Germline V gives CDR1 SQVTM, CDR2 ANQGSEA. CDR3 loop: CSVEGAAEAFF. CDR3 nucleotides: TGCAGCGTTGAAGGCGCGGCCGAAGCTTTCTTT.

This clone has only one observation. CDR3 region: CASSQLAGTQETQYF. The DNA for the CDR3 is TGCGCCAGCAGCCAACTAGCGGGGACACAAGAGACCCAGTACTTC. The V and J genes are TRBV4-1 and TRBJ2-5; 9 nucleotides line up with TRBD2. The CDR3 runs 15 residues. Per germline, CDR1 MGHRA and CDR2 YSYEKL. Trimming at V came to 2 bases and at J to 2 bases, leaving 3 bases not matched to a gene.

This rearrangement joins TRBV11-2 to TRBJ2-7, with D hard to call. The CDR3 runs 14 residues. V was clipped by 7 bases and J by 1 base, with 14 bases between them. The germline V gene has CDR1 SGHAT and CDR2 FQNNGV. CDR3: CASTLGELSYEQYF. CDR3 nucleotide sequence: TGTGCCAGCACCCTAGGCGAGCTATCCTACGAGCAGTACTTC.

The V gene is TRBV28, the J gene TRBJ2-7; D possibly corresponds to TRBD2 (6 bases). CDR1 is MDHEN and CDR2 is SYDVKM in the germline V gene. This CDR3 is built from 15 residues. V dropped 4 bases and J dropped 1 base, with 14 bases sitting between them. CDR3 protein: CASSSRTGVSYEQYF. The CDR3 DNA is TGTGCCAGCAGTTCCCGCACGGGGGTTTCCTACGAGCAGTACTTC.